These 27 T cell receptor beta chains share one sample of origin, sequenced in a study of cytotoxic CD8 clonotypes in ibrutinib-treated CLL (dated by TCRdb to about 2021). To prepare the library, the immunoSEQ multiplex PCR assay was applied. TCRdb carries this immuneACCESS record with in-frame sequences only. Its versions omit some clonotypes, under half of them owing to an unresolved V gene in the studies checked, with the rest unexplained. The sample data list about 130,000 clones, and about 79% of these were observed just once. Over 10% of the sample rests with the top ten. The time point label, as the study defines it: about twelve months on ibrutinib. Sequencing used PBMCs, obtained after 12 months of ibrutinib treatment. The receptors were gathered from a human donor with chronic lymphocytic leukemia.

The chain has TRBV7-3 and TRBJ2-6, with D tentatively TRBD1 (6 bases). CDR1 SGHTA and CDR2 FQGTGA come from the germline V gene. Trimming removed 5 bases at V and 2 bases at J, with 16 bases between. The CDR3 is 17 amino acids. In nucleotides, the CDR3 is TGTGCCAGCAGCACCCCGACAGGAGCAGCTGGGGCCAACGTCCTGACTTTC. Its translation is CASSTPTGAAGANVLTF.

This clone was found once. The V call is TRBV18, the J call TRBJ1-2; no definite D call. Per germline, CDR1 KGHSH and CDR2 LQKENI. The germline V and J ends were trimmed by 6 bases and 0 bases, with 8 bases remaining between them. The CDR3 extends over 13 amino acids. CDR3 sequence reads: CASSTVANYGYTF. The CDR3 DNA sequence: TGTGCCAGCTCCACTGTAGCTAACTATGGCTACACCTTC.

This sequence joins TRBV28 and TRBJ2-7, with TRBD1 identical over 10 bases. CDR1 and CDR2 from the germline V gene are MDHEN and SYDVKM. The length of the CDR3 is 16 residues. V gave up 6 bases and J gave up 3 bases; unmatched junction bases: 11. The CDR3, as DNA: TGTGCCAGCAGCCGGGACAGGGGTTGGAGAAACTACGAGCAGTACTTC. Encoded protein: CASSRDRGWRNYEQYF.

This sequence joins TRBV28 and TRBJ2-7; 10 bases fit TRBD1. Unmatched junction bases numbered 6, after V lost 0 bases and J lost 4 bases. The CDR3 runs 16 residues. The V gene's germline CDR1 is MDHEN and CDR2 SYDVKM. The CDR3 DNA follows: TGTGCCAGCAGTTTATGGGGGACAGGGGAATTATACGAGCAGTACTTC. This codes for CASSLWGTGELYEQYF. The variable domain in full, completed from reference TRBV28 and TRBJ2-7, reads DVKVTQSSRYLVKRTGEKVFLECVQDMDHENMFWYRQDPGLGLRLIYFSYDVKMKEKGDIPEGYSVSREKKERFSLILESASTNQTSMYLCASSLWGTGELYEQYFGPGTRLTVT.

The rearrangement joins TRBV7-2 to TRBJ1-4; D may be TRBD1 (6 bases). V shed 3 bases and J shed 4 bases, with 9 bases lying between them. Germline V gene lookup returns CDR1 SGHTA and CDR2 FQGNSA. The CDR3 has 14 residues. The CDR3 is CASSLDRYNEKLFF. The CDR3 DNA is TGTGCCAGCAGCTTGGACAGATATAATGAAAAACTGTTTTTT.

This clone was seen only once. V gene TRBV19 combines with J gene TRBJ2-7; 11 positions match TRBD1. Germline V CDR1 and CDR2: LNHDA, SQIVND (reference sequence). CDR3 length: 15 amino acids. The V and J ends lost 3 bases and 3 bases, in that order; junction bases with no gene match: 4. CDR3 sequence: CASSMPGQGGYEQYF. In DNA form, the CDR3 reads TGTGCCAGTAGTATGCCGGGACAGGGGGGCTACGAGCAGTACTTC. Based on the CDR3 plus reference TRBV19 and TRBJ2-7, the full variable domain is DGGITQSPKYLFRKEGQNVTLSCEQNLNHDAMYWYRQDPGQGLRLIYYSQIVNDFQKGDIAEGYSVSREKKESFPLTVTSAQKNPTAFYLCASSMPGQGGYEQYFGPGTRLTVT.

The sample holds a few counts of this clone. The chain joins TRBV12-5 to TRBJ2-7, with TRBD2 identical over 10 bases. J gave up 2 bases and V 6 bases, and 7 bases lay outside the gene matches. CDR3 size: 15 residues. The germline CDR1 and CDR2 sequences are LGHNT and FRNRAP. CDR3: CASGLAGDSAYEQYF. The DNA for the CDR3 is TGTGCTAGTGGCCTAGCGGGAGATTCAGCCTACGAGCAGTACTTC.

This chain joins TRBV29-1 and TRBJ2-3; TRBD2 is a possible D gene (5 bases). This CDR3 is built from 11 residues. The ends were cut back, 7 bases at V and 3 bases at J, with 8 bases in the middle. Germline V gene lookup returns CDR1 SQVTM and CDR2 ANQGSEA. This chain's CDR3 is CSAGLTDTQYF. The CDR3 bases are TGCAGCGCAGGACTGACAGATACGCAGTATTTT.

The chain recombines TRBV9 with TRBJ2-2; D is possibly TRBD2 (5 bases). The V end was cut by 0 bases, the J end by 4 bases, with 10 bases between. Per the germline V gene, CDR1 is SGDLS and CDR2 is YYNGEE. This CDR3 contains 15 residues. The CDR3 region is CASSVGLASTGELFF. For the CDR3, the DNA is TGTGCCAGCAGCGTAGGGCTAGCCAGCACCGGGGAGCTGTTTTTT.

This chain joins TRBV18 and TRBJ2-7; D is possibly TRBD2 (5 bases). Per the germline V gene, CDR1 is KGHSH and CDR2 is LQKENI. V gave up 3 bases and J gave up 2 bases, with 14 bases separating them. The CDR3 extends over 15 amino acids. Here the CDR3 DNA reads TGTGCCAGCTCACCGGCGGGCAGTGGGGCCTACGAGCAGTACTTC. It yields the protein CASSPAGSGAYEQYF.

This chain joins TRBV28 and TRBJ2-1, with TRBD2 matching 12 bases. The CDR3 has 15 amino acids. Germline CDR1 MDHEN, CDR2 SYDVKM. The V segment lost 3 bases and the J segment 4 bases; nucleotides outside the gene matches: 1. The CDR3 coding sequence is TGTGCCAGCAGTTTCACTAGCGGGAGGTACAATGAGCAGTTCTTC. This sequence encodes CASSFTSGRYNEQFF.

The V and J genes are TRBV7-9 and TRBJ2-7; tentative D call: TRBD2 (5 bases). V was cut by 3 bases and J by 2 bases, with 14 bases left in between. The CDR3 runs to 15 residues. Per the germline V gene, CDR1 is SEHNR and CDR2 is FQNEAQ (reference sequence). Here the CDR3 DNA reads TGTGCCAGCAGCTTGTGGACTCCGACCCCCTACGAGCAGTACTTC. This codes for CASSLWTPTPYEQYF.

CDR3: CASSRQGYEQYF. CDR3 bases: TGTGCCAGCAGTCGACAGGGCTACGAGCAGTACTTC. The chain couples TRBV6-5 to TRBJ2-7, with 7 nucleotides matching TRBD1. Germline V gene data show CDR1 as MNHEY and CDR2 as SVGAGI. The CDR3 consists of 12 residues. V trimming: 5 bases; J trimming: 3 bases; junction bases outside the gene matches: 1.

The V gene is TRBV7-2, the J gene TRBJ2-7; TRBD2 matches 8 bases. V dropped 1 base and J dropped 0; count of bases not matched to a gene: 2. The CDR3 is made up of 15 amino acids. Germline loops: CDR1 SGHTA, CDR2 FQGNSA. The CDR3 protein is CASSLVGTSSYEQYF. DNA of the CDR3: TGTGCCAGCAGCTTAGTGGGGACTAGCTCCTACGAGCAGTACTTC.

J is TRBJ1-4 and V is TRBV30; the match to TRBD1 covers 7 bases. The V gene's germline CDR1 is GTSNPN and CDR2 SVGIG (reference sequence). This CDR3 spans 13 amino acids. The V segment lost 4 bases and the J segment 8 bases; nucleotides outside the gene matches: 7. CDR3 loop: CAWNEHRGEKLFF. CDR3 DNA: TGTGCCTGGAATGAACACAGGGGAGAAAAACTGTTTTTT.

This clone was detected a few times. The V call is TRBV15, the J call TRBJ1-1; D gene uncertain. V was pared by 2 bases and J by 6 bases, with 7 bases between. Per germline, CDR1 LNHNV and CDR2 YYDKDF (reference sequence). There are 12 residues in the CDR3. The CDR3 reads CATSRRFSEAFF. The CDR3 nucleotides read TGTGCCACCAGCAGACGATTCTCTGAAGCTTTCTTT.

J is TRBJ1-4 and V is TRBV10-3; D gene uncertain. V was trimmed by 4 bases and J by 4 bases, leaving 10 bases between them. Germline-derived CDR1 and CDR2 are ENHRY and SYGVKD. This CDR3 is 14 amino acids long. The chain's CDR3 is CAISGRLLNEKLFF. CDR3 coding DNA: TGTGCCATCAGTGGAAGACTTCTTAATGAAAAACTGTTTTTT.

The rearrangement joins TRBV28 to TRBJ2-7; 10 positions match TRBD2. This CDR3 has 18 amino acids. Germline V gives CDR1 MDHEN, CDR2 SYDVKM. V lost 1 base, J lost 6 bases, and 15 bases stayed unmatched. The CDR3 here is CASSLLASGRQLWGEQYF. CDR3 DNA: TGTGCCAGCAGTTTATTGGCTAGCGGGAGACAACTTTGGGGCGAGCAGTACTTC.

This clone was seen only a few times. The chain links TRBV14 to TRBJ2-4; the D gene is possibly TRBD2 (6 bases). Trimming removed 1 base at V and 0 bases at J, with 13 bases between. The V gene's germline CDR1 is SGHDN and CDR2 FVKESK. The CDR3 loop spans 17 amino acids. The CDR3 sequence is CASSQVSGVLAKNIQYF. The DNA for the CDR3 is TGTGCCAGCAGCCAAGTGTCGGGGGTGCTAGCCAAAAACATTCAGTACTTC.

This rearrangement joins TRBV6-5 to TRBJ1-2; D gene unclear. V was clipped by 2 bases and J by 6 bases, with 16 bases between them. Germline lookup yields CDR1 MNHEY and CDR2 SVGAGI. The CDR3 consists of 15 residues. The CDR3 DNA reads TGTGCCAGCAGTTACGGAATACAAGGAATGAATGGCTACACCTTC. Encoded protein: CASSYGIQGMNGYTF.

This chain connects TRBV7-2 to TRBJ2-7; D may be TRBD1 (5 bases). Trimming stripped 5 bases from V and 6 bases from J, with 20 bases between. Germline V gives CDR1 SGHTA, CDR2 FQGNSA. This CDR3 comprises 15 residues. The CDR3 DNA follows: TGTGCCAGCAGCCTCAGGGCTTTAACCCGCCCCGAGCAGTACTTC. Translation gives CASSLRALTRPEQYF. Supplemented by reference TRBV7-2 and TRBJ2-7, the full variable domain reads GAGVSQSPSNKVTEKGKDVELRCDPISGHTALYWYRQSLGQGLEFLIYFQGNSAPDKSGLPSDRFSAERTGGSVSTLTIQRTQQEDSAVYLCASSLRALTRPEQYFGPGTRLTVT.

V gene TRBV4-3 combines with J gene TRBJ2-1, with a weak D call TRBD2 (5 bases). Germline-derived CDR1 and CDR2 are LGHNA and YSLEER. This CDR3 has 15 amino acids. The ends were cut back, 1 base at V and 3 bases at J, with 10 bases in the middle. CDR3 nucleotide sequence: TGCGCCAGCAGCCAAGCCGCCGCGGGCTACAATGAGCAGTTCTTC. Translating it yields CASSQAAAGYNEQFF.

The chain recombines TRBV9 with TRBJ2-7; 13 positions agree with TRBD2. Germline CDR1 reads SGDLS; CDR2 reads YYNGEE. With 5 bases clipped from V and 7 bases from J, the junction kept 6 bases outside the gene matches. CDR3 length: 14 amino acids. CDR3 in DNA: TGTGCCAGCAGTGGGACTAGCGGGATGGAAGAGCAGTACTTC. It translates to CASSGTSGMEEQYF.

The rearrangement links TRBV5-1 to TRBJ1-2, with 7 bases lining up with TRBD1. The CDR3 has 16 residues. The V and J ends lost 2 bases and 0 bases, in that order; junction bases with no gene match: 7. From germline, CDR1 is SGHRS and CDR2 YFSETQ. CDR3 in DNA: TGCGCCAGCAGCTTATTGGGGACAGAAGCTAACTATGGCTACACCTTC. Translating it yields CASSLLGTEANYGYTF.

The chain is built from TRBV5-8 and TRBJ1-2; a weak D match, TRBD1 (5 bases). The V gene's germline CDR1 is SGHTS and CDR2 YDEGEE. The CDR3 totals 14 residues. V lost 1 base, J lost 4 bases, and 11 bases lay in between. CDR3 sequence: CASSLWGYGYGYTF. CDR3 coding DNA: TGTGCCAGCAGCTTGTGGGGCTACGGCTATGGCTACACCTTC.

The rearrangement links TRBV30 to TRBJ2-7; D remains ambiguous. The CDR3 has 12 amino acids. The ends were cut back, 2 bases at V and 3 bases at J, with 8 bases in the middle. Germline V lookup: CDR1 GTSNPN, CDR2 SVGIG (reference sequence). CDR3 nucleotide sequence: TGTGCCTGGAGTAGTCAGAACTACGAGCAGTACTTC. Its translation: CAWSSQNYEQYF.

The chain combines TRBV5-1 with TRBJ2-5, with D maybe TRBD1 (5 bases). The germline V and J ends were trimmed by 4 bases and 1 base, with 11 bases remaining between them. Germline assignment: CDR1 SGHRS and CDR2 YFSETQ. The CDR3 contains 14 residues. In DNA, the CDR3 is TGCGCCAGCAGCCCCTCGACAGTCCAAGAGACCCAGTACTTC. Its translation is CASSPSTVQETQYF.